This TCR beta chain derives from a study of blood T cell repertoires in COVID-19. Study overall: Sample material is recorded as cDNA or gDNA derived from T cells, B-cell-depleted T cells, or PBMCs.

The CDR3 extends over 13 amino acids. CDR1 SGHVS and CDR2 FQNEAQ come from the germline V gene. V was clipped by 5 bases and J by 5 bases; unmatched bases: 4. As processed by the authors: It was from reference gene primer amplification that nucleated cell counts were estimated. TCRdb keeps only in-frame clones here, not all; method: immunoSEQ multiplex PCR. Clone size and the V and J calls come from that table; the DNA yielded D and trimming. In the table there are 350,000 to 450,000 clones, 70% to 90% of which are singletons. Sequencing was done on a sample of peripheral blood. This receptor was identified in a woman aged 60 to 75 with COVID-19, enrolled during active disease. The chain combines TRBV7-8 with TRBJ1-2; 8 nucleotides match TRBD1. In nucleotides, the CDR3 is TGTGCCAGCAGCATAACAGGGGGATATGGCTACACCTTC. Its translation: CASSITGGYGYTF.